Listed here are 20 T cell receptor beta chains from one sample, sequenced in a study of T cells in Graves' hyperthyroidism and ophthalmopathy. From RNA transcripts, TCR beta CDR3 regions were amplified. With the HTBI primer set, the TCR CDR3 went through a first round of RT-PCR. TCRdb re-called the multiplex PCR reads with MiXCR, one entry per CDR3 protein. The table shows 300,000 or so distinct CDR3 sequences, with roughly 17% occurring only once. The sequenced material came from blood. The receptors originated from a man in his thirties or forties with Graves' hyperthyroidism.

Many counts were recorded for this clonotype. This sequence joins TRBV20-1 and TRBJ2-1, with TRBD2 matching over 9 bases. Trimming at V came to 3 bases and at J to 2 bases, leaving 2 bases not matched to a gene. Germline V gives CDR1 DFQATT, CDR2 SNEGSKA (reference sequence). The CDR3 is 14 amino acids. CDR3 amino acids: CSASRLAAYNEQFF. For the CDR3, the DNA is TGCAGTGCTAGTCGACTAGCGGCCTACAATGAGCAGTTCTTC.

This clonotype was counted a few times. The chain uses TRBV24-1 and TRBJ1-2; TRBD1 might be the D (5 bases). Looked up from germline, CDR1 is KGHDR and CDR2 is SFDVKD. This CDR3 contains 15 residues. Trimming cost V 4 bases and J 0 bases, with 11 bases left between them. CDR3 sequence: CATSDPQVPNYGYTF. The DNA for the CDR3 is TGTGCCACCAGTGACCCACAGGTTCCTAACTATGGCTACACCTTC.

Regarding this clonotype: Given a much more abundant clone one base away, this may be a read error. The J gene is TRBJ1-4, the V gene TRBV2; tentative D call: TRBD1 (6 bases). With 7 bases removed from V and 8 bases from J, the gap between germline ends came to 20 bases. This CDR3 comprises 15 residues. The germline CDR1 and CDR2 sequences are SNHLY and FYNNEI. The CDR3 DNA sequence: TGTGCCAGCACCCCCTCCGGGGGCAAGGGGGAAAAACTGTTTTTT. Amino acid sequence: CASTPSGGKGEKLFF.

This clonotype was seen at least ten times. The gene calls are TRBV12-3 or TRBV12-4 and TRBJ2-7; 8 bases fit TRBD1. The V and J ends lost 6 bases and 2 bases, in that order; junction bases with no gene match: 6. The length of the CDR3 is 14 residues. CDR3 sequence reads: CASSPGTGPYEQYF. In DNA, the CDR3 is TGTGCCAGCAGCCCCGGGACAGGCCCCTACGAGCAGTACTTC.

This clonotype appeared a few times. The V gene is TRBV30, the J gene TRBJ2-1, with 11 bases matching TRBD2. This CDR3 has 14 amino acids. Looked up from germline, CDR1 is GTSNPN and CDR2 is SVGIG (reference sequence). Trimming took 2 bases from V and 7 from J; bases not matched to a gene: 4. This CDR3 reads CAWSRGLAENEQFF. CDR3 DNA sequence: TGTGCCTGGAGTCGGGGACTAGCGGAAAATGAGCAGTTCTTC.

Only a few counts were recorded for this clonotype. The CDR3 region has the DNA TGTGCCAGCTCGCCGGGACTAGCGGGAGGCCGGTACAATGAGCAGTTCTTC. It is translated as CASSPGLAGGRYNEQFF. The rearrangement links TRBV27 to TRBJ2-1, with 15 bases lining up with TRBD2. Trimming cost V 8 bases and J 4 bases; bases outside gene matches: 9. The length of the CDR3 is 17 residues. Looked up from germline, CDR1 is MNHEY and CDR2 is SMNVEV (reference sequence).

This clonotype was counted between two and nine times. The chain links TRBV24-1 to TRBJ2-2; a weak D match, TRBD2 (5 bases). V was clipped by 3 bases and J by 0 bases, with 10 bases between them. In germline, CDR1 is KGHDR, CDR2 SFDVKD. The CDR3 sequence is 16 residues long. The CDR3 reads CATSDIRTSNTGELFF. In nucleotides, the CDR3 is TGTGCCACCAGTGATATCAGGACTTCGAACACCGGGGAGCTGTTTTTT.

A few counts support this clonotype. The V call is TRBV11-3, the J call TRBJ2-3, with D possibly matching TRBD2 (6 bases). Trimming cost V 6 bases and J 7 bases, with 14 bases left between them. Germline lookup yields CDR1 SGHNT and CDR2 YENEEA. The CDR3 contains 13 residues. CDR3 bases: TGTGCCAGCAGTTTAAGCGGGTGGAATACGCAGTATTTT. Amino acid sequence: CASSLSGWNTQYF.

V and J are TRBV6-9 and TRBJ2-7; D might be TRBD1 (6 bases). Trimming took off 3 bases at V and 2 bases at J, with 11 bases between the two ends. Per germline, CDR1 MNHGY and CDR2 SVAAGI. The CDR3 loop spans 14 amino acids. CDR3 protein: CASSYQGIAYEQYF. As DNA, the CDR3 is TGTGCCAGCAGTTACCAGGGGATCGCCTACGAGCAGTACTTC.

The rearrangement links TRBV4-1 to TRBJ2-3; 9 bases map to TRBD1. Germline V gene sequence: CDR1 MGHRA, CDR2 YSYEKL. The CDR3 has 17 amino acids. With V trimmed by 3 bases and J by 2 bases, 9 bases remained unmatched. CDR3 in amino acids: CASSHPRTGDPTDTQYF. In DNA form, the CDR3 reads TGCGCCAGCAGCCATCCTAGGACAGGGGACCCCACAGATACGCAGTATTTT.

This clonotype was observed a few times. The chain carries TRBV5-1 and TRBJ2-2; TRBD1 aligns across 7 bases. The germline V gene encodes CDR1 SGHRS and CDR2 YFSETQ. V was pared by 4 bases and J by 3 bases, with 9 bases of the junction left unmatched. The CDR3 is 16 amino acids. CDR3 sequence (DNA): TGCGCCAGCAGCCATTCCCGACAGGGACACACCGGGGAGCTGTTTTTT. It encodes CASSHSRQGHTGELFF.

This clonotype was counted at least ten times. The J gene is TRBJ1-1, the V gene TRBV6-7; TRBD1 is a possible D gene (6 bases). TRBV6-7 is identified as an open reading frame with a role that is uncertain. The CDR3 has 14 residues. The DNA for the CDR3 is TGTGCTTGGGGACGGGAGGGGGAGGTCACTGAAGCTTTCTTT. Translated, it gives CAWGREGEVTEAFF.

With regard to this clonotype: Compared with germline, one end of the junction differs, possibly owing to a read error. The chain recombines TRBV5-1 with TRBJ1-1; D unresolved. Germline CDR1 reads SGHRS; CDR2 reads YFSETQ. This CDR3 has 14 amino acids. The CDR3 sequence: CASSLGTMNTEAFF. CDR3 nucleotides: TGTGCCAGCAGCTTGGGAACTATGAACACTGAAGCTTTCTTT. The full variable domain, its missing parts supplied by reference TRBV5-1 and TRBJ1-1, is KAGVTQTPRYLIKTRGQQVTLSCSPISGHRSVSWYQQTPGQGLQFLFEYFSETQRNKGNFPGRFSGRQFSNSRSEMNVSTLELGDSALYLCASSLGTMNTEAFFGQGTRLTVV.

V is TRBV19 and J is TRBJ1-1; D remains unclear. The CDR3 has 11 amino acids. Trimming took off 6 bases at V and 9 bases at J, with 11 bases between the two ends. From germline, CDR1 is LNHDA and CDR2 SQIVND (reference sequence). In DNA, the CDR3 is TGTGCCAGTAGCCTGATACATCAAGCTTTCTTT. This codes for CASSLIHQAFF.

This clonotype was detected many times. For the CDR3, the DNA is TGCGCCAGCAGCGAGACTAGCGGAAGCTCCTACAATGAGCAGTTCTTC. Its protein product is CASSETSGSSYNEQFF. V is TRBV5-1 and J is TRBJ2-1, with 9 bases fitting TRBD2. Trimming at V came to 4 bases and at J to 0 bases, leaving 5 bases not matched to a gene. The CDR3 is 16 amino acids. CDR1 and CDR2 from the germline V gene are SGHRS and YFSETQ.

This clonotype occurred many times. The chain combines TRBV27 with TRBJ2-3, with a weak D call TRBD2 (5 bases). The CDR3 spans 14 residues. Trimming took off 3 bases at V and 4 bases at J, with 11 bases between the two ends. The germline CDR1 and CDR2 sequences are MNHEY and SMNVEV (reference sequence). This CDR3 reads CASSFGVSPDTQYF. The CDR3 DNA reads TGTGCCAGCAGTTTCGGGGTGAGCCCAGATACGCAGTATTTT.

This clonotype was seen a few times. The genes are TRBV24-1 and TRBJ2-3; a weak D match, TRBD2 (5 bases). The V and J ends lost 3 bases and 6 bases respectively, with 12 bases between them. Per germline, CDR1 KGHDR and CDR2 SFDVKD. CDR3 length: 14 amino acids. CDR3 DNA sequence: TGTGCCACCAGTGATAGCGGAGGTGCGGATACGCAGTATTTT. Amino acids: CATSDSGGADTQYF.

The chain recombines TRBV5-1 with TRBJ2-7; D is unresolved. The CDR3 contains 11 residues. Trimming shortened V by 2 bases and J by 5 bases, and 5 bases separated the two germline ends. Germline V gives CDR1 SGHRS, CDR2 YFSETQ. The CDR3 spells CASSFRNEQYF. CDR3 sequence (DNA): TGCGCCAGCAGCTTTCGGAACGAGCAGTACTTC.

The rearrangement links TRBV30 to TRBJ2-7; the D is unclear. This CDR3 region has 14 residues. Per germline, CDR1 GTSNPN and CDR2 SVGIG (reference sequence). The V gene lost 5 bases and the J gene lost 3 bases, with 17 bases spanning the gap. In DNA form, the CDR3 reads TGTGCCTGGGACTTCGACTCCCCTAACTACGAGCAGTACTTC. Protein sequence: CAWDFDSPNYEQYF. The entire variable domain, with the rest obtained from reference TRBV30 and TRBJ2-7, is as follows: SQTIHQWPATLVQPVGSPLSLECTVEGTSNPNLYWYRQAAGRGLQLLFYSVGIGQISSEVPQNLSASRPQDRQFILSSKKLLLSDSGFYLCAWDFDSPNYEQYFGPGTRLTVT.

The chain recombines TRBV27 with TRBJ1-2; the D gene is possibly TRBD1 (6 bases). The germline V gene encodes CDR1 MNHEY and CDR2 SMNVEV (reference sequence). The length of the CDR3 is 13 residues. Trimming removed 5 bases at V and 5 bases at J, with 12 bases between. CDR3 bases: TGTGCCAGCAGTACCAGGGGCCGGTATGGCTACACCTTC. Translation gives CASSTRGRYGYTF.